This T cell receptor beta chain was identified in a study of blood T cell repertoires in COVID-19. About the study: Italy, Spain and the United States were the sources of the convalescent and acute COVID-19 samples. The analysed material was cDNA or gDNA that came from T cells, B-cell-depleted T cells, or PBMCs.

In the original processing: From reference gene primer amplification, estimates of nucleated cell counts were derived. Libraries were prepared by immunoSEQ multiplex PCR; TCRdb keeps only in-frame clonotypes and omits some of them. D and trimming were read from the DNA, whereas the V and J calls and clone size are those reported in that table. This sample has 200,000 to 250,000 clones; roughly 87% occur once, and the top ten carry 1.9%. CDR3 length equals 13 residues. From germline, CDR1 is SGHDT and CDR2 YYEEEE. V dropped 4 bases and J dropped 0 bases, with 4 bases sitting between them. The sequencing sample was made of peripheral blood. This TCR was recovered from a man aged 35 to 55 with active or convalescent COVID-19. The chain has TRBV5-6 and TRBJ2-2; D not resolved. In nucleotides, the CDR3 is TGTGCCAGCAGCCCCTCGAACACCGGGGAGCTGTTTTTT. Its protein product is CASSPSNTGELFF. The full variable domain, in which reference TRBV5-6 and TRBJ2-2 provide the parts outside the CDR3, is DAGVTQSPTHLIKTRGQQVTLRCSPKSGHDTVSWYQQALGQGPQFIFQYYEEEERQRGNFPDRFSGHQFPNYSSELNVNALLLGDSALYLCASSPSNTGELFFGEGSRLTVL.